The subject of this entry is one TCR beta chain. This clonotype was detected many times. The specificity of this receptor is unknown. Base-call qualities are not available, and no considerably larger clone is one nucleotide away. The library was built by means of multiplex PCR. The data were produced on an Illumina HiSeq 4000. iRepertoire HTBI primers and Arm-PCR amplification of CDR3 regions were used to construct TCR beta libraries. Gel purification was performed on PCR products prior to sequencing. On the study's bioinformatics: Gene usage analysis of CDR3 amino acid clonotypes used the roughly 62 TRBV and more than 13 TRBJ segments found across samples. Filtered high-quality paired reads were merged into contigs using COPE and FqMerger. Contigs were aligned with BLAST to IMGT TRBV, TRBD and TRBJ reference genes, and CDR3 was defined per IMGT. Any clonotype with a frequency above 0.1% was counted as a highly expanded clone. Repertoire diversity was measured by Shannon entropy, and V-J evenness by the Gini coefficient. A clonotype found in more than one individual was treated as public. In-frame beta chains were kept once TCRdb had trimmed the public reads at Q25 with fastp and called clones with MiXCR. When rows share a CDR3 protein, they turn into one entry using the most common DNA and genes. The V and J calls here are based on TCRdb, not the publication. This sample is represented by some 450,000 distinct CDR3 sequences; 16% of them were singletons. Together, the top ten hold about 10% of the sample.

What the time point label conveys for this sample: newly diagnosed GD, antithyroid drugs for less than 3 months. For both TCR sequencing and RNA sequencing, RNA was extracted from PBMCs in TRIzol. Graves' disease was diagnosed according to American Thyroid Association guidelines. Patients were recruited from an endocrinology department in Xi'an, China. Each patient gave roughly 10 milliliters of peripheral blood, collected in an EDTA anticoagulant tube. Ficoll Paque Plus density gradient separation was used to isolate PBMCs, and no further T cell sorting was done. RNA quality was checked with an Agilent 2100 Bioanalyzer and agarose gel, and concentration with a NanoDrop 2000. These data are taken from a study of regulatory T cells in long-lasting Graves disease (dated by TCRdb to the early 2020s). Study-level background: Patients with newly diagnosed Graves' disease had been on antithyroid drugs for under 3 months. This study used TCR sequencing and RNA sequencing of peripheral blood to compare persistent Graves' disease patients against newly diagnosed Graves' disease patients. The study was registered as a clinical trial and conducted in China. TCR sequencing covered some 13 persistent and around 20 newly diagnosed Graves' disease patients, around 35 samples in total.

What the study reported, not specific to this receptor: Persistent patients shared more public clonotypes among themselves (2,741) than newly diagnosed patients did (approximately 970). Only peripheral blood was studied, because thyroid tissue, the primary lesion, was inaccessible. Sequencing and analysis were limited to the TCR beta chain. The small sample size was acknowledged by the authors as a limitation that may reduce accuracy. Compared with newly diagnosed patients, persistent Graves' disease patients had lower TCR Shannon entropy and fewer highly expanded clones, which suggests clonal expansion. Preferential use of TRBV28, TRBJ1-2 and TRBJ2-5 was observed in persistent disease, whereas TRBV20-1 and TRBJ2-1 were favored in newly diagnosed disease.

Looking up the germline V gene (reference sequence) yields CDR1 GTSNPN and CDR2 SVGIG. V is pared back by 2 bases and J by 2 bases, with 13 bases lying between the germline termini. Measured from the cysteine to the phenylalanine, the CDR3 is 15 residues long. Only the CDR3 portion is preserved as DNA: 45 bases, with reading frame beginning at the first base. This sample also belongs to another study, concerning T cells in Graves' hyperthyroidism and ophthalmopathy. The second study's paper adds: Stable Graves' hyperthyroidism was defined as the absence of progression to ophthalmopathy over 18 months of follow-up. Hyperthyroidism patients were newly diagnosed, with disease duration under 2 months, and aged 18 to 65 years. Any patient with an uncontrolled infection, another autoimmune disease, pregnancy or lactation was excluded. Diagnoses relied on clinical symptoms, serum thyroxine and TRAb, thyroid ultrasound and orbital computed tomography. A first-round RT-PCR of the TCR CDR3 used the HTBI primer set with the Qiagen OneStep RT-PCR kit. Most expanded thyroid clonotypes (frequency above 0.001) were also detected in blood, suggesting blood repertoires may reflect thyroid immune responses. A model built on a 13 V-J signature distinguished ophthalmopathy from stable hyperthyroidism, reaching about 89% sensitivity and about 81% specificity in cross-validation and 80%/75% in testing. In validation, the model predicted progression to ophthalmopathy with approximately 69% sensitivity and 72% to 85% specificity, a median of around six months before onset. TCR V-J signatures able to tell the groups apart were searched for in a discovery cohort of some 97 patients, of whom roughly 42 had Graves' ophthalmopathy and about 60 had stable Graves' hyperthyroidism. Prospective prediction of ophthalmopathy was tested in an independent validation cohort consisting of fewer than 20 hyperthyroidism patients and approximately 16 patients who later progressed to ophthalmopathy. The 100 or so discovery patients were randomly split 7:3 into training and test sets. The study also compared thyroid tissue and blood T-cell repertoires from about six Graves' hyperthyroidism patients. After sampling, hyperthyroidism patients received methimazole starting at 30 mg daily, and ophthalmopathy patients received high-dose intravenous methylprednisolone. Libraries were constructed in a second round of multiplex PCR, after which size selection and purification were performed. Libraries were sequenced paired-end with 100 bp reads on an Illumina HiSeq2000. SOAPnuke was used to process the raw data, with reads discarded if the reads contained adapters or uncalled bases, had a mean Phred below 15, or lacked an exact constant-primer or identifier match. High-quality paired reads were merged with COPE v1.2.5, and unique nucleotide sequences were defined as clonotypes. Clonotypes were aligned to IMGT TRBV, TRBD and TRBJ reference segments using MiTCR v1.1. The analysis was restricted to V-J combinations with a frequency above 0.0001, which together covered 99% to 99.2% of the repertoires. A TCS score was defined as the ratio of F50 (clonal expansion) to E x V (chaos), with BLOSUM62-based TCRdist applied between CDR3 peptides within each V-J. Welch's t-statistics and random forest reduced roughly 530 V-J features to 13, which were used in a naive Bayes classifier (R e1071). No statistical method was used to fix the sample size in advance, and group allocation was not hidden from the investigators. TCR Vbeta CDR3 sequencing of 135 peripheral blood samples (over 40 ophthalmopathy, about 74 hyperthyroidism and 17 progressor patients) is reported in the paper.

This clonotype originated in a woman aged 25 to 39 with Graves disease. Donor details come from another sample of the same person, matched by shared clones. The starting material was peripheral blood mononuclear cells (PBMCs), obtained at new diagnosis, from a patient treated with antithyroid drugs. The sequence is built from TRBV30 and TRBJ1-5; D gene: possibly TRBD1, on 5 matching bases. CDR3 region: CAWSTQAAGNQPQHF. The DNA sequence follows: TGTGCCTGGAGTACACAGGCCGCGGGCAATCAGCCCCAGCATTTT.